This TCR beta chain was observed in a study of Graves' ophthalmopathy and Graves' hyperthyroidism. If patients had other autoimmune diseases, uncontrolled infections, pregnancy or lactation, they were excluded. The authors amplified TCR beta CDR3 regions, and they did so from RNA transcripts for repertoire sequencing. HTBI-primed first-round RT-PCR preceded second-round multiplex PCR. From the multiplex PCR reads, TCRdb called clonotypes with MiXCR, one entry per CDR3 protein. The sample shows 650,000 to 900,000 distinct CDR3 sequences, 35% to 50% of them seen only once. Whole-study findings and limits: Ophthalmopathy and stable hyperthyroidism were discriminated by a 13-signature model, with over 85% sensitivity and 70% to 84% specificity.

On this clonotype itself: Its antigen is as yet unknown.

Germline lookup yields CDR1 DFQATT and CDR2 SNEGSKA (reference sequence). This CDR3 comprises 14 residues. V lost 4 bases, J lost 2 bases, and 15 bases lay in between. The sequencing input was peripheral blood. The TCR originated in an adult man with Graves' ophthalmopathy. The chain employs TRBV20-1 and TRBJ2-7, with D unclear. As DNA, the CDR3 is TGCAGTGCTAACCCTGCCCAGTCCACCTACGAGCAGTACTTC. This encodes CSANPAQSTYEQYF.